This T cell receptor (beta chain) was observed in a study of blood T cell repertoires in COVID-19. The wider study: Sample material is recorded as cDNA or gDNA derived from T cells, B-cell-depleted T cells, or PBMCs.

Per the original methods: Amplifying reference gene primers gave estimates of nucleated cell counts. Repertoires were generated with immunoSEQ multiplex PCR, while TCRdb's copy carries only in-frame clones and drops some. V and J calls and clone size are given by that table; D and trimming were obtained from the DNA. Of 300,000 to 400,000 clones listed, roughly 88% were seen once; the top ten hold around 5%. CDR1 SGHRS and CDR2 YFSETQ come from the germline V gene. CDR3 length: 14 residues. The V and J ends lost 4 bases and 1 base respectively, with 11 bases between them. Among Cohort 3 donors, those recovered had two negative PCRs, clearance, or symptom resolution.

Sequences were obtained from PBMCs or T cells enriched from blood (not recorded which). The receptor's source is a man aged 25-40 years who had recovered from COVID-19. This rearrangement joins TRBV5-1 to TRBJ1-1; no reliable D call. For the CDR3, the DNA is TGCGCCAGCAGCCTGACTCGGTCGAACACTGAAGCTTTCTTT. It specifies CASSLTRSNTEAFF. Variable domain in full (rest from reference TRBV5-1 and TRBJ1-1): KAGVTQTPRYLIKTRGQQVTLSCSPISGHRSVSWYQQTPGQGLQFLFEYFSETQRNKGNFPGRFSGRQFSNSRSEMNVSTLELGDSALYLCASSLTRSNTEAFFGQGTRLTVV.